The present entry profiles one TCR beta chain with its context. The antigen this receptor binds is unknown. No base-level quality is on record; no much larger clone is a single base apart. This sample was taken from a study of response to subunit inactivated influenza vaccine (dated by TCRdb to the late 2010s). Background for the entire study: To follow how T cells responded to a trivalent subunit inactivated influenza vaccine, the researchers relied on deep quantitative profiling of the T cell receptor repertoire.

Germline trimming: 4 bases from V, 0 bases from J; junction bases outside gene matches: 11. The CDR3 spans 18 residues, from the cysteine through the phenylalanine. Only the CDR3 region is kept as DNA, spanning 54 bases read in frame from base 1. CDR1 and CDR2, per the germline V gene, are SGDLS and YYNGEE. The library was produced with RT-PCR. The reads were generated on an Illumina HiSeq 2500. TCRdb took the public reads, trimmed them with fastp at Q25, ran MiXCR for clone calling and kept in-frame beta chains. Every CDR3 protein is listed once, alongside the most common genes and DNA of its rows. The sample records under 950,000 distinct CDR3 sequences, around 21% of which are singletons. The ten largest clones add up to roughly a tenth of the sample. The full study reports these points: The authors suggested that each seasonal influenza vaccination may recruit only a limited number of new T cells.

This receptor was taken from a man over 45 who received an inactivated influenza vaccine. Donor details come from another sample of the same person, matched by shared clones. This specimen consisted of PBMCs from blood, obtained more than 4 days after vaccination. This chain is built from TRBV9 and TRBJ2-1, with 9 junctional bases fitting TRBD2. The nucleotides are TGTGCCAGCAGCACCCAGACTAGCGGTTTAAGCTCCTACAATGAGCAGTTCTTC. This is translated as CASSTQTSGLSSYNEQFF.